Below are 14 T cell receptor beta chains sequenced from a single sample in a study of cytomegalovirus exposure and HLA in healthy donors. Libraries were prepared by immunoSEQ multiplex PCR; TCRdb keeps only in-frame clonotypes and omits some of them. Among about 220,000 clones listed, roughly 83% were seen once. Source material: PBMCs. All receptors derive from a woman aged 25-40 years in good health and CMV-seropositive.

A few counts support this clone. The gene calls are TRBV7-2 and TRBJ2-5; D not certain. Germline CDR1 is SGHTA and CDR2 is FQGNSA. Trimming stripped 1 base from V and 5 bases from J, with 5 bases between. This CDR3 is built from 12 residues. The CDR3, as DNA: TGTGCCAGCAGCTTAGGATCCGAGACCCAGTACTTC. Translated: CASSLGSETQYF.

The V call is TRBV6-5, the J call TRBJ2-7; 11 positions agree with TRBD2. CDR1 is MNHEY, CDR2 SVGAGI, per germline. CDR3 size: 13 residues. Losses at the gene ends were 7 bases for V and 7 bases for J; bases not matched to a gene: 6. As DNA, the CDR3 is TGTGCCAGCAAATGGGGACTAGCGGAAGAGCAGTACTTC. Residues: CASKWGLAEEQYF.

This clone has a single count. The chain is built from TRBV6-5 and TRBJ2-7; D unclear. Trimming shortened V by 0 bases and J by 2 bases, and 11 bases separated the two germline ends. This CDR3 comprises 15 residues. From germline, CDR1 is MNHEY and CDR2 SVGAGI. CDR3 nucleotide sequence: TGTGCCAGCAGTTACTCCTCCCACGGAGCCTACGAGCAGTACTTC. Translated: CASSYSSHGAYEQYF.

The chain links TRBV27 to TRBJ2-7; 10 nucleotides align to TRBD1. The CDR3 runs 15 residues. CDR1 and CDR2 from the germline V gene are MNHEY and SMNVEV (reference sequence). V trimming: 10 bases; J trimming: 5 bases; junction bases outside the gene matches: 14. CDR3 in amino acids: CATKLPGQGSDEQYF. CDR3 coding DNA: TGTGCCACTAAATTACCGGGACAGGGGAGCGACGAGCAGTACTTC.

This sequence joins TRBV29-1 and TRBJ1-2; D is possibly TRBD1 (6 bases). V was shortened by 0 bases and J by 8 bases, with 13 bases between the two germline ends. Germline CDR1 SQVTM, CDR2 ANQGSEA. The CDR3 is 13 residues long. The CDR3 sequence: CSVEDTGILGYTF. DNA for the CDR3: TGCAGCGTTGAAGACACAGGGATCCTCGGCTACACCTTC.

The chain has TRBV29-1 and TRBJ1-1; D unclear. Trimming removed 6 bases from V and 4 bases from J, with 12 bases in between. The V gene's germline CDR1 is SQVTM and CDR2 ANQGSEA. CDR3 size: 12 residues. The CDR3 DNA follows: TGCAGCGTAAAGGGATTAGGCACTGAAGCTTTCTTT. Residues: CSVKGLGTEAFF.

J is TRBJ2-1 and V is TRBV6-5; 9 bases are a match to TRBD2. With 7 bases clipped from V and 5 bases from J, the junction kept 9 bases outside the gene matches. CDR3 size: 15 residues. Germline lookup yields CDR1 MNHEY and CDR2 SVGAGI. In DNA form, the CDR3 reads TGTGCCAGCACCGCTAGCGGGATTCTCCACAATGAGCAGTTCTTC. The encoded protein is CASTASGILHNEQFF.

The J gene is TRBJ2-3, the V gene TRBV5-1; tentatively, D is TRBD1 or TRBD2 (5 bases each). There are 15 residues in the CDR3. With 0 bases removed from V and 2 bases from J, the gap between germline ends came to 10 bases. Germline V gene data show CDR1 as SGHRS and CDR2 as YFSETQ. DNA for the CDR3: TGCGCCAGCAGCTTGGAACCAGGGACCACAGATACGCAGTATTTT. It codes for CASSLEPGTTDTQYF.

DNA for the CDR3: TGTGCCATCAGTGAAGTAGGTGGGGAGGATGGCTACACCTTC. Amino acids: CAISEVGGEDGYTF. The chain links TRBV10-3 to TRBJ1-2; D call uncertain. Trimming left V 3 bases short and J 6 bases short, with 14 bases between. The CDR3 runs to 14 residues. The germline CDR1 and CDR2 sequences are ENHRY and SYGVKD.

The genes are TRBV4-1 and TRBJ2-7; TRBD1 matches at 7 bases. The CDR3 has 14 residues. Trimming at V came to 3 bases and at J to 5 bases, leaving 7 bases not matched to a gene. The germline CDR1 and CDR2 sequences are MGHRA and YSYEKL. In DNA form, the CDR3 reads TGCGCCAGCAGCCAGGGACAGTTCGGCGACGAGCAGTACTTC. Translated: CASSQGQFGDEQYF.

The chain employs TRBV7-6 and TRBJ2-2, with TRBD2 identical over 10 bases. Germline CDR1 SGHVS, CDR2 FNYEAQ. V dropped 2 bases and J dropped 7; count of bases not matched to a gene: 7. The CDR3 is 16 amino acids. The CDR3 DNA reads as TGTGCCAGCAGCTTAAGGGCTAGCGGGAGATTCGGGGAGCTGTTTTTT. It specifies CASSLRASGRFGELFF.

This clone was detected a few times. This chain joins TRBV19 and TRBJ1-1; D unclear. Germline V gene sequence: CDR1 LNHDA, CDR2 SQIVND (reference sequence). The CDR3 runs to 14 residues. V lost 5 bases to trimming and J lost 1 base, with 11 bases between them. The CDR3 nucleotides read TGTGCCAGTAGTTCCGCGACGAAGAACACTGAAGCTTTCTTT. Residues: CASSSATKNTEAFF.

This chain joins TRBV5-1 and TRBJ2-5, with D maybe TRBD1 (6 bases). The CDR3 runs to 18 residues. Per germline, CDR1 SGHRS and CDR2 YFSETQ. Trimming cost V 4 bases and J 5 bases, with 27 bases left between them. The CDR3 reads CASSVTPGHRERAETQYF. Here the CDR3 DNA reads TGCGCCAGCAGCGTGACACCTGGGCACAGGGAAAGGGCGGAGACCCAGTACTTC.

The chain joins TRBV2 to TRBJ1-2; no clear D gene. Between the trimmed V and J ends, which lost 1 base and 4 bases, there was a span of 16 bases. The CDR3 spans 16 residues. Germline-derived CDR1 and CDR2 are SNHLY and FYNNEI. CDR3 DNA sequence: TGTGCCAGCAGTGAAGGGGGAGACATTCGTACCTATGGCTACACCTTC. Its protein product is CASSEGGDIRTYGYTF.